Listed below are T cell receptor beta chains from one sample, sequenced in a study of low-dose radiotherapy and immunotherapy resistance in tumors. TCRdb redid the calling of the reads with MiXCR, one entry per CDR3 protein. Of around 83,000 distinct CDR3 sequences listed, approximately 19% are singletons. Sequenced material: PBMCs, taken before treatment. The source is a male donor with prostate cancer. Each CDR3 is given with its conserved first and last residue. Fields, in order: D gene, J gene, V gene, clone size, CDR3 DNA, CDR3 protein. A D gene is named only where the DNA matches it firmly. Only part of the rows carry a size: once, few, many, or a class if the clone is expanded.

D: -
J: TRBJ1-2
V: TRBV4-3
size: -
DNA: TGCGCCAGCAGCCAAGACCCGACAGACTATGGCTACACCTTC
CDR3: CASSQDPTDYGYTF

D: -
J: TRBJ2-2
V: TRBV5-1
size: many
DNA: TGCGCCAGCAAACCCGACACGAACACCGGGGAGCTGTTTTTT
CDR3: CASKPDTNTGELFF

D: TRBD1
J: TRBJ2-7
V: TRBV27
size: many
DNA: TGTGCCAGCAGTCACGGGACAGGGGGAAGCGAGCAGTACTTC
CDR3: CASSHGTGGSEQYF

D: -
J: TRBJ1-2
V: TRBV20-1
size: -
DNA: TGCAGTGCTAGGAGGTCTGACTATGGCTACACCTTC
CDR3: CSARRSDYGYTF

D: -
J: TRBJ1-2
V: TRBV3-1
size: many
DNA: TGTGCCAGCAGCCAAGATTTTGGCTACACCTTC
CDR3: CASSQDFGYTF

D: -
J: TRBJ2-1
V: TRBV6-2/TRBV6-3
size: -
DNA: TGTGCCAGCAGTTCGCTGGGGGGCAATGAGCAGTTCTTC
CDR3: CASSSLGGNEQFF

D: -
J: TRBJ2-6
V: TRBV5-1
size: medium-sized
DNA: TGCGCCAGCAACGGACAGCCCTTAGGCGAGAGGGCCAACGTCCTGACTTTC
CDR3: CASNGQPLGERANVLTF

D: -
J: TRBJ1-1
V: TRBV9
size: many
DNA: TGTGCCAGCAGCCCGGTTGGCAGGGAGAACACTGAAGCTTTCTTT
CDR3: CASSPVGRENTEAFF

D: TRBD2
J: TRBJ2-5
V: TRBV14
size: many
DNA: TGTGCCAGCAGCCCTGGTTCGCGGGGGAAGCAAGAGACCCAGTACTTC
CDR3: CASSPGSRGKQETQYF

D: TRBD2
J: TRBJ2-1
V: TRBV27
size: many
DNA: TGTGCCAGCAGTTTATTCGGGACTAGCGGGATGGGGTCGGTCCCCTACAATGAGCAGTTCTTC
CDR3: CASSLFGTSGMGSVPYNEQFF

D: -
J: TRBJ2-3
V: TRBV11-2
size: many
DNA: TGTGCCAGCAGCTTAGATATGGGGGGCACAGATACGCAGTATTTT
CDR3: CASSLDMGGTDTQYF

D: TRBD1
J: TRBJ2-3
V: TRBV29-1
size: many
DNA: TGCAGCGTAGACCGGGACAGGGCCACAGATACGCAGTATTTT
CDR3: CSVDRDRATDTQYF

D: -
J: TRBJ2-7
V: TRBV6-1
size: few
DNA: TGTGCCAGCCGGAACCGGGACACCGCTCTAGGGGCTCGCTACGAGCAGTACTTC
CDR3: CASRNRDTALGARYEQYF

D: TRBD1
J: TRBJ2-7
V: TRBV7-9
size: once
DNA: TGTGCCAGCAGCCCAGGACAGGGGATTGGCGAGCAGTACTTC
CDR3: CASSPGQGIGEQYF

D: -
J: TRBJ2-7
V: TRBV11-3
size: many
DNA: TGTGCCAGCAGCTTAGGTCTAAGGGAATACGAGCAGTACTTC
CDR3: CASSLGLREYEQYF

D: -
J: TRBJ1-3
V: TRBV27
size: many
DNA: TGTGCCAGCAGTTCCATGAGGACAGTACTAGCGGGTGGAAACACCATATATTTT
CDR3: CASSSMRTVLAGGNTIYF

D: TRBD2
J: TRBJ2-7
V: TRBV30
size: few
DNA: TGTGCCTGGGGACTAGCGGGAGTTGGCGAGCAGTACTTC
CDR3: CAWGLAGVGEQYF

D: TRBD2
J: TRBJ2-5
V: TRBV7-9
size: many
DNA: TGTGCCAGCAGCTTAGACCTAGCGGGCCAAGAGACCCAGTACTTC
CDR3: CASSLDLAGQETQYF

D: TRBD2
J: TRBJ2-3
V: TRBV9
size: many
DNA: TGTGCCAGCAGCCGGGAGGGTGTCACAGATACGCAGTATTTT
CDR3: CASSREGVTDTQYF

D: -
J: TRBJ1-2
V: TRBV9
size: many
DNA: TGTGCCAGCAGCGCTGTAGCAGCAAACTATGGCTACACCTTC
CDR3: CASSAVAANYGYTF

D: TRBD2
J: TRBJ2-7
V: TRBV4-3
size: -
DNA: TGCGCCAGCAGCCAAGAGCTTCGTCGGGGGGACCACCGCACCTACGAGCAGTACTTC
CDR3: CASSQELRRGDHRTYEQYF

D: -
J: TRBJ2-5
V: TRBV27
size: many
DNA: TGTGCCAGCAGTTTATTTATGGCGACTGCCCAAGAGACCCAGTACTTC
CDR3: CASSLFMATAQETQYF

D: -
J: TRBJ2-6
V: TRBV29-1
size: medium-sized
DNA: TGCAGCGCAGAACTAGCCTCTGGGGCCAACGTCCTGACTTTC
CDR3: CSAELASGANVLTF

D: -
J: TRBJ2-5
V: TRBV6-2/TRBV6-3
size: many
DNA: TGTGCCAGCAGTGATCTCCAAGAGACCCAGTACTTC
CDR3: CASSDLQETQYF

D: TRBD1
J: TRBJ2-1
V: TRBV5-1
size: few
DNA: TGCGCCAGCAGCGCGGGACAGGGGTTCCATGAGCAGTTCTTC
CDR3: CASSAGQGFHEQFF

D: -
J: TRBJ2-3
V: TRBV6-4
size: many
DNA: TGTGCCAGCAGTGACGGTCGGTTAGGAGCGCAGTATTTT
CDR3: CASSDGRLGAQYF

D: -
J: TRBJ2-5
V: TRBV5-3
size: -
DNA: TGTGCCAGCAGCTTCTACAGTGGCCAAGAGACCCAGTACTTC
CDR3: CASSFYSGQETQYF

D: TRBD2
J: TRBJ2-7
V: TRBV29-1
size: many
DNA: TGCAGCGTCGGGACTAGCGGCACCGAGCAGTACTTC
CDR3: CSVGTSGTEQYF

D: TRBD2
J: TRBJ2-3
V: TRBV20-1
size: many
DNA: TGCAGTGCTATCAGCGGGAGTAGGACAGATACGCAGTATTTT
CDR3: CSAISGSRTDTQYF

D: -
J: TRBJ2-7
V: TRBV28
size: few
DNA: TGTGCCAGCAAAATGGAGCGACACTCCTACGAGCAGTACTTC
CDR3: CASKMERHSYEQYF

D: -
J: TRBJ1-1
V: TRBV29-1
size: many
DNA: TGCAGCGGCCACCGCGAGGCGACCACTGAAGCTTTCTTT
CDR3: CSGHREATTEAFF

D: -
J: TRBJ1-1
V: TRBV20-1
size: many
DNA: TGCAGTGCTAGAGTTCCCCCCGGACAAGGGGCTAGTGAAGCTTTCTTT
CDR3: CSARVPPGQGASEAFF

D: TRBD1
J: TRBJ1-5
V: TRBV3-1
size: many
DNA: TGTGCCAGCAGCCAAGGGGGACAGGGACGTCAGCCCCAGCATTTT
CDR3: CASSQGGQGRQPQHF

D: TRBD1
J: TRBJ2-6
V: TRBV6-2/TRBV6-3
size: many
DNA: TGTGCCAGCAGTGACAGGGCCGGGGCCAACGTCCTGACTTTC
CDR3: CASSDRAGANVLTF

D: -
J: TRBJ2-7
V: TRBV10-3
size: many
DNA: TGTGCCATCAGCCGGACAGAGAGCTCCTACGAGCAGTACTTC
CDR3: CAISRTESSYEQYF

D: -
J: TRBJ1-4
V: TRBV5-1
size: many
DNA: TGCGCCAGCAGTCCCGGGCCCACGGGTATAACTAATGAAAAACTGTTTTTT
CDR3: CASSPGPTGITNEKLFF

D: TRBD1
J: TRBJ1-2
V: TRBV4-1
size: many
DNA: TGCGCCAGCAGCCAAGATCTGGGACAGGGGTTCTATGGCTACACCTTC
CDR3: CASSQDLGQGFYGYTF

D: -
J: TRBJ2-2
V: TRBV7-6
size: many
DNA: TGTGCCAGCGGACAACCGGGACGGAACACCGGGGAGCTGTTTTTT
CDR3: CASGQPGRNTGELFF

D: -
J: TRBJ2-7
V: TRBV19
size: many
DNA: TGTGCCAGTAGCTATGGCCCTTCCTACGAGCAGTACTTC
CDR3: CASSYGPSYEQYF

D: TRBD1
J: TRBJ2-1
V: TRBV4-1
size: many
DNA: TGCGCCAGCAGCCAGACGACAGGGGAATCCTACAATGAGCAGTTCTTC
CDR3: CASSQTTGESYNEQFF

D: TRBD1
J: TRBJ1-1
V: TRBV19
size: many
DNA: TGTGCCAGTAGTGGGACAGGGTTAGATACTGAAGCTTTCTTT
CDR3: CASSGTGLDTEAFF

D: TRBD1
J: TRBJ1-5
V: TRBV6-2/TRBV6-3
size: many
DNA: TGTGCCAGCAGTGGACAGGGGTTCAATCAGCCCCAGCATTTT
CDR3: CASSGQGFNQPQHF

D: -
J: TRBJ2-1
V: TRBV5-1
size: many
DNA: TGCGCCAGCAGCTTGCTGGGGGGTAACGTTTACAATGAGCAGTTCTTC
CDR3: CASSLLGGNVYNEQFF

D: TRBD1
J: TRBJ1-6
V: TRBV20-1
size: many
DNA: TGCAGTGCTAGAATACAGGGGACCAATTCACCCCTCCACTTT
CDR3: CSARIQGTNSPLHF

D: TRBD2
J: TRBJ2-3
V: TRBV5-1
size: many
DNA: TGCGCCAGCCTAGCGGGGAACACAGATACGCAGTATTTT
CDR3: CASLAGNTDTQYF

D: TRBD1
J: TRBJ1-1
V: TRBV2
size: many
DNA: TGTGCCAGCAGAGACAGGGTTTTGAACACTGAAGCTTTCTTT
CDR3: CASRDRVLNTEAFF

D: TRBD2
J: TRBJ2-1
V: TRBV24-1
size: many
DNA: TGTGCCACCAGTGACGTGGGACTAGCGGTAAATGAGCAGTTCTTC
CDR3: CATSDVGLAVNEQFF

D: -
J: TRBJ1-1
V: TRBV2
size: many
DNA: TGTGCCAGCGCAATCGAGGGTTCAGCTGAAGCTTTCTTT
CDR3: CASAIEGSAEAFF

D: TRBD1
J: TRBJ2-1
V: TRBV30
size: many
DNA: TGTGCCTGGAGTGCGGACAGGGCCTACAATGAGCAGTTCTTC
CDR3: CAWSADRAYNEQFF

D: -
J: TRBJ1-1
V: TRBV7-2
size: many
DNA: TGTGCCAGCAGCTTCCCGGCGGGGGCTGGAACTGAAGCTTTCTTT
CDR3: CASSFPAGAGTEAFF

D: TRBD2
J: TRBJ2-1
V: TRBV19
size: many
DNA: TGTGCCAGTAGTATAGCGGGTGCGGGAGGGCCCCCGATCTTC
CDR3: CASSIAGAGGPPIF

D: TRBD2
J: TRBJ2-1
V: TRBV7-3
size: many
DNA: TGTGCCAGCAGCTTAACACGCGGGGGGGCAAACAATGAGCAGTTCTTC
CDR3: CASSLTRGGANNEQFF

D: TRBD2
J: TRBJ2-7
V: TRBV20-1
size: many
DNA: TGCAGTGCTCCCCGGGGTAGCGGGAACTCCTACGAGCAGTACTTC
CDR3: CSAPRGSGNSYEQYF

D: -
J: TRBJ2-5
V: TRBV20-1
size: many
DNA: TGCAGTCATGAGCGGACTCGAGGGGAGACCCAGTACTTC
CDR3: CSHERTRGETQYF

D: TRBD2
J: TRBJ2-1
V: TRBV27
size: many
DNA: TGTGCCAGCAGTGTTAGCGGGAGGGCCTACAATGAGCAGTTCTTC
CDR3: CASSVSGRAYNEQFF

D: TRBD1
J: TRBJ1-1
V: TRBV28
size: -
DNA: TGTGCCAGCAGTCCGAACAGGGGGCGAAACACTGAAGCTTTCTTT
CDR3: CASSPNRGRNTEAFF

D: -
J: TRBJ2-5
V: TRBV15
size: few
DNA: TGTGCCACCAGCCCAAACAGAATTGGAGAGACCCAGTACTTC
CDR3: CATSPNRIGETQYF

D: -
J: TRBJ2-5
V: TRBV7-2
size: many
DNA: TGTGCCAGCAGCTCCCCCGGGTTGGGAGAGACCCAGTACTTC
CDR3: CASSSPGLGETQYF

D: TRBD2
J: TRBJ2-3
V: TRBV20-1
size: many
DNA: TGCAGTGCTAGCGGGCTAGCGGGAGACCAAGATACGCAGTATTTT
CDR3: CSASGLAGDQDTQYF

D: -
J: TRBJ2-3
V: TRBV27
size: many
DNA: TGTGCCAGCAGTCCGGGGTGGGGAGATACGCAGTATTTT
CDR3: CASSPGWGDTQYF